These 23 T cell receptor beta chains were all obtained from the same sample, sequenced in a study of CD8+ T cells in alopecia areata. Extraction and reverse transcription of RNA yielded cDNA as the sequencing template. Sequencing was performed with immunoSEQ multiplex PCR; in TCRdb, only in-frame clones are kept and a portion is missing. Found here are under 250,000 clones, around three fifths of them singletons; the top ten hold about 5.3%. The material sequenced was CD8+ T cells sorted from blood. The receptors stem from a human donor in good health.

The table lists this clone with a few counts. The chain employs TRBV7-9 and TRBJ2-7; D perhaps matches TRBD1 (5 bases). This CDR3 comprises 17 residues. Trimming removed 1 base at V and 0 bases at J, with 16 bases between. Germline-derived CDR1 and CDR2 are SEHNR and FQNEAQ (reference sequence). CDR3 protein: CASSLGRVEYGSYEQYF. In DNA form, the CDR3 reads TGTGCCAGCAGCTTAGGCAGGGTCGAATACGGCTCCTACGAGCAGTACTTC.

The chain uses TRBV6-6 and TRBJ1-5; a possible D gene is TRBD1 (5 bases). The CDR3 runs 15 residues. Germline-derived CDR1 and CDR2 are MNHNY and SVGAGI (reference sequence). V was shortened by 0 bases and J by 3 bases, with 9 bases between the two germline ends. This CDR3 is CASSYSMGTNQPQHF. The CDR3 DNA is TGTGCCAGCAGTTACTCGATGGGGACCAATCAGCCCCAGCATTTT.

The genes are TRBV19 and TRBJ1-6; 10 bases agree with TRBD1. Germline V CDR1 and CDR2: LNHDA, SQIVND (reference sequence). This CDR3 is built from 13 residues. V shed 10 bases and J 10 bases; nucleotides not matched to a gene: 7. CDR3 sequence (DNA): TGTGCCACCGGGACAGGGGTTGGATCACCCCTCCACTTT. Protein product: CATGTGVGSPLHF.

This rearrangement joins TRBV7-9 to TRBJ2-1; perhaps TRBD1 as D (6 bases). The germline gives CDR1 SEHNR, CDR2 FQNEAQ (reference sequence). V was clipped by 3 bases and J by 8 bases, with 20 bases between them. This CDR3 spans 16 amino acids. CDR3 DNA: TGTGCCAGCAGCTTGGCTCAGGGGTCGAATTGGGATGAGCAGTTCTTC. It specifies CASSLAQGSNWDEQFF.

The chain carries TRBV29-1 and TRBJ2-2; D gene uncertain. V was shortened by 7 bases and J by 6 bases, with 9 bases between the two germline ends. The CDR3 sequence is 11 residues long. Germline CDR1 and CDR2: SQVTM and ANQGSEA. CDR3 in DNA: TGCAGCGCTGACACCGCCGGGGAGCTGTTTTTT. The encoded protein is CSADTAGELFF.

This clone has just one count. The chain couples TRBV9 to TRBJ1-2; maybe TRBD1 (5 bases). Germline CDR1 is SGDLS and CDR2 is YYNGEE. The CDR3 extends over 12 amino acids. Trimming cost V 3 bases and J 7 bases, with 10 bases left between them. The CDR3 protein is CASSADSPGYTF. The CDR3 nucleotides are TGTGCCAGCAGCGCCGACAGTCCTGGCTACACCTTC.

The chain links TRBV29-1 to TRBJ1-2; D unclear. V lost 0 bases, J lost 8 bases, and 19 bases lay in between. Germline values: CDR1 SQVTM, CDR2 ANQGSEA. CDR3 length equals 15 residues. The chain's CDR3 is CSVEDVRGRRWGYTF. The CDR3 nucleotides read TGCAGCGTTGAAGATGTCAGAGGGAGACGATGGGGCTACACCTTC. The entire variable domain, with the rest obtained from reference TRBV29-1 and TRBJ1-2, is as follows: SAVISQKPSRDICQRGTSLTIQCQVDSQVTMMFWYRQQPGQSLTLIATANQGSEATYESGFVIDKFPISRPNLTFSTLTVSNMSPEDSSIYLCSVEDVRGRRWGYTFGSGTRLTVV.

This clone was found a few times. The V call is TRBV27, the J call TRBJ2-1; D gene unclear. Germline CDR1 is MNHEY and CDR2 is SMNVEV (reference sequence). The CDR3 length is 12 residues. Trimming pared 0 bases from V and 7 bases from J, leaving 4 bases between. CDR3 DNA: TGTGCCAGCAGTTTATCAGTAAATGAGCAGTTCTTC. It encodes CASSLSVNEQFF.

This clone came up a few times. The V call is TRBV7-2, the J call TRBJ2-3; 10 bases fit TRBD2. After removal of 5 bases from V and 5 bases from J, the junction contained 10 bases not matched to a gene. The CDR3 length is 16 residues. Germline values: CDR1 SGHTA, CDR2 FQGNSA. This CDR3 is CASSRERGGRGDTQYF. The CDR3 coding sequence is TGTGCCAGCAGCCGGGAGCGGGGGGGACGAGGAGATACGCAGTATTTT.

A note on this clone: The same CDR3 is also encoded by other DNA sequences in this sample. The V call is TRBV5-1, the J call TRBJ2-7; D is unresolved. V was shortened by 2 bases and J by 1 base, with 7 bases between the two germline ends. Per germline, CDR1 SGHRS and CDR2 YFSETQ. The CDR3 covers 13 residues. This CDR3 is CASSFGLSYEQYF. Here the CDR3 DNA reads TGCGCCAGCAGCTTTGGCCTTTCCTACGAGCAGTACTTC.

The V gene is TRBV4-1, the J gene TRBJ2-7, with 8 nucleotides matching TRBD1. The CDR3 has 17 residues. V trimming: 0 bases; J trimming: 0 bases; junction bases outside the gene matches: 7. Germline values: CDR1 MGHRA, CDR2 YSYEKL. CDR3 in DNA: TGCGCCAGCAGCCAAGATTGGGGACAGGAACTCTCCTACGAGCAGTACTTC. Its translation is CASSQDWGQELSYEQYF.

This chain's CDR3 is CASSFQGPMGGYTF. CDR3 in DNA: TGCGCCAGCAGCTTCCAGGGCCCCATGGGAGGCTACACCTTC. V is TRBV5-1 and J is TRBJ1-2; TRBD1 is a possible D gene (5 bases). V was clipped by 2 bases and J by 8 bases, with 16 bases between them. Germline V gene sequence: CDR1 SGHRS, CDR2 YFSETQ. The CDR3 runs 14 residues.

The CDR3 DNA reads as TGTGCCAGCAGTTTTTCAGGGAGCACCGGGGAGCTGTTTTTT. This gives the protein CASSFSGSTGELFF. J is TRBJ2-2 and V is TRBV6-6; either TRBD1 or TRBD2 may supply D (5 bases each). The germline V gene has CDR1 MNHNY and CDR2 SVGAGI (reference sequence). The CDR3 sequence is 14 residues long. Trimming removed 4 bases at V and 4 bases at J, with 10 bases between.

The chain uses TRBV2 and TRBJ2-5; D call uncertain. Per the germline V gene, CDR1 is SNHLY and CDR2 is FYNNEI. The CDR3 is made up of 15 amino acids. Trimming left V 3 bases short and J 0 bases short, with 11 bases between. This CDR3 reads CASSEGLVYQETQYF. The CDR3 nucleotides read TGTGCCAGCAGTGAGGGCTTAGTGTACCAAGAGACCCAGTACTTC.

J is TRBJ1-3 and V is TRBV7-2, with unresolved D. The germline V and J ends were trimmed by 1 base and 2 bases, with 9 bases remaining between them. Germline loops: CDR1 SGHTA, CDR2 FQGNSA. This CDR3 has 15 amino acids. In DNA, the CDR3 is TGTGCCAGCAGCTTAGGAATCGGGGCTGGAAACACCATATATTTT. Translated: CASSLGIGAGNTIYF. Drawing the rest from reference TRBV7-2 and TRBJ1-3, the complete variable domain is GAGVSQSPSNKVTEKGKDVELRCDPISGHTALYWYRQSLGQGLEFLIYFQGNSAPDKSGLPSDRFSAERTGGSVSTLTIQRTQQEDSAVYLCASSLGIGAGNTIYFGEGSWLTVV.

The genes are TRBV6-5 and TRBJ2-5, with D possibly being TRBD1 (5 bases). Between the trimmed V and J ends, which lost 2 bases and 5 bases, there was a span of 6 bases. The CDR3 consists of 12 residues. Looked up from germline, CDR1 is MNHEY and CDR2 is SVGAGI. CDR3 in amino acids: CASSYDSETQYF. The CDR3 DNA is TGTGCCAGCAGTTACGACAGCGAGACCCAGTACTTC.

This clone was found a few times. This chain uses TRBV29-1 with TRBJ1-5; D remains unclear. V lost 7 bases, J lost 6 bases, and 13 bases lay in between. Per the germline V gene, CDR1 is SQVTM and CDR2 is ANQGSEA. This CDR3 has 12 residues. The CDR3 spells CSAVDGGQPQHF. The CDR3 DNA reads as TGCAGCGCAGTGGACGGTGGTCAGCCCCAGCATTTT.

The chain joins TRBV9 to TRBJ2-2; D gene ambiguous. The CDR3 contains 12 residues. The V end lost 4 bases, the J end lost 2 bases, and 3 bases lay between the germline ends. The germline V gene has CDR1 SGDLS and CDR2 YYNGEE. The CDR3 here is CASSRNTGELFF. The CDR3 DNA is TGTGCCAGCAGCAGAAACACCGGGGAGCTGTTTTTT. The whole variable domain, remainder taken from reference TRBV9 and TRBJ2-2, is DSGVTQTPKHLITATGQRVTLRCSPRSGDLSVYWYQQSLDQGLQFLIQYYNGEERAKGNILERFSAQQFPDLHSELNLSSLELGDSALYFCASSRNTGELFFGEGSRLTVL.

V gene TRBV7-9 combines with J gene TRBJ1-5; no clear D. The CDR3 is made up of 13 amino acids. The ends were cut back, 0 bases at V and 5 bases at J, with 5 bases in the middle. Germline V gene sequence: CDR1 SEHNR, CDR2 FQNEAQ (reference sequence). The CDR3 loop is CASSLALDQPQHF. The CDR3 nucleotides read TGTGCCAGCAGCTTAGCGCTGGATCAGCCCCAGCATTTT.

This clone was counted a few times. The chain couples TRBV14 to TRBJ1-5; D remains ambiguous. Between the trimmed V and J ends, which lost 6 bases and 6 bases, there was a span of 6 bases. The germline V gene encodes CDR1 SGHDN and CDR2 FVKESK. The CDR3 is made up of 11 amino acids. The chain's CDR3 is CASSQPQPQHF. The DNA for the CDR3 is TGTGCCAGCAGTCAACCTCAGCCCCAGCATTTT.

This clone was found a few times. V usage is TRBV6-5 and J usage is TRBJ2-3, with D unclear. V was pared by 6 bases and J by 1 base, with 8 bases between. Germline-derived CDR1 and CDR2 are MNHEY and SVGAGI. CDR3 length equals 13 residues. CDR3 nucleotides: TGTGCCAGCAGGGGATGGGGCACAGATACGCAGTATTTT. It translates to CASRGWGTDTQYF.

V usage is TRBV12-5 and J usage is TRBJ2-1, with D hard to call. CDR1 LGHNT and CDR2 FRNRAP come from the germline V gene. V was cut by 2 bases and J by 8 bases, with 4 bases left in between. The CDR3 totals 11 residues. The CDR3 sequence: CASGLSDEQFF. The CDR3 bases are TGTGCTAGTGGTTTGAGCGATGAGCAGTTCTTC.

This clone was seen only a few times. The V gene is TRBV7-6, the J gene TRBJ2-3, with unresolved D. The CDR3 covers 12 residues. V was cut by 5 bases and J by 1 base, with 4 bases left in between. Per germline, CDR1 SGHVS and CDR2 FNYEAQ. CDR3: CASSRGTDTQYF. CDR3 DNA sequence: TGTGCCAGCAGCCGAGGCACAGATACGCAGTATTTT.